This T cell receptor beta chain stems from a study of cytomegalovirus exposure and HLA in healthy donors. Findings of the study overall: Testing in vitro showed a few CMV-associated chains specific for CMV antigens.

The primer mix had 60 Vbeta and 13 Jbeta primers. Sequenced by immunoSEQ multiplex PCR; TCRdb stores in-frame clones only, minus some. The sample holds 130,000 to 150,000 clones; about 80% are singletons and the top ten take just over 4.5%. This clone appeared a single time. Its antigen is as yet unknown. The TCR originated in a man aged 40-49 years in good health and CMV-seronegative. Sequenced sample: PBMCs.

The CDR3 region has the DNA TGTGCCAGCAGCTTAAATAGCGGGGACTCCTACGAGCAGTACTTC. Protein product: CASSLNSGDSYEQYF. The chain has TRBV7-3 and TRBJ2-7; TRBD2 matches at 8 bases. Trimming at V came to 1 base and at J to 0 bases, leaving 2 bases not matched to a gene. Germline loops: CDR1 SGHTA, CDR2 FQGTGA. The length of the CDR3 is 15 residues.